What follows are 14 T cell receptor beta chains derived from one specimen sequenced in a study of blood T cell repertoires in COVID-19. The method was immunoSEQ multiplex PCR; TCRdb's version includes in-frame clones alone and lacks a portion of them. The sample has hundreds of thousands of clones, 83% seen once. Material for sequencing was peripheral blood. The receptors come from a woman aged 40 to 50 with active or convalescent COVID-19.

This chain joins TRBV28 and TRBJ2-7; 7 bases match TRBD1. This CDR3 is 15 amino acids long. The germline V gene has CDR1 MDHEN and CDR2 SYDVKM. V gave up 4 bases and J gave up 2 bases; unmatched junction bases: 8. CDR3 coding DNA: TGTGCCAGCAGTTCATACAGGGGCCCCCCCTACGAGCAGTACTTC. It yields the protein CASSSYRGPPYEQYF.

This clone was counted a single time. This sequence joins TRBV18 and TRBJ2-2; 10 nucleotides match TRBD1. The CDR3 covers 16 residues. Germline V gives CDR1 KGHSH, CDR2 LQKENI. The ends lost 6 bases at V and 3 bases at J; junction bases unmatched: 7. The CDR3: CASSRPGTGDTGELFF. Written as DNA, the CDR3 is TGTGCCAGCTCGCGTCCCGGGACAGGGGACACCGGGGAGCTGTTTTTT.

The V gene is TRBV5-1, the J gene TRBJ2-5; maybe TRBD2 (6 bases). The CDR3 length is 14 residues. Germline V CDR1 and CDR2: SGHRS, YFSETQ. Trimming took 0 bases from V and 5 from J, leaving 11 bases between them. The CDR3 DNA reads TGCGCCAGCAGCTTGGTCCTGGAGGGGGAGACCCAGTACTTC. Encoded protein: CASSLVLEGETQYF.

As regards this clone: This sample also contains other DNA sequences that code for the same CDR3. The chain employs TRBV12-3 or TRBV12-4 and TRBJ2-5, with D perhaps TRBD1 (6 bases). The CDR3 is made up of 13 amino acids. The V end lost 2 bases, the J end lost 5 bases, and 9 bases lay between the germline ends. Written as DNA, the CDR3 is TGTGCCAGCAGTTTATCAGGGGAGGAGACCCAGTACTTC. Its protein product is CASSLSGEETQYF.

This chain uses TRBV7-3 with TRBJ1-2, with 7 bases that match TRBD1. The CDR3 runs to 14 residues. CDR1 is SGHTA and CDR2 is FQGTGA in the germline V gene. V dropped 1 base and J dropped 7; count of bases not matched to a gene: 6. CDR3 sequence reads: CASSLSAGGSGYTF. CDR3 nucleotides: TGTGCCAGCAGCTTAAGTGCAGGGGGAAGTGGCTACACCTTC.

DNA of the CDR3: TGTGCCACCAGCAGAGATCCCGGACGGACCCACGGGAGCTACACCTTC. This translates into CATSRDPGRTHGSYTF. V usage is TRBV15 and J usage is TRBJ1-2; D gene ambiguous. V gave up 0 bases and J gave up 9 bases, with 20 bases separating them. Per the germline V gene, CDR1 is LNHNV and CDR2 is YYDKDF (reference sequence). The CDR3 is 16 amino acids.

V and J are TRBV4-1 and TRBJ2-3, with D possibly matching TRBD2 (5 bases). CDR3 length: 15 residues. The V gene lost 2 bases and the J gene lost 4 bases, with 13 bases spanning the gap. Germline values: CDR1 MGHRA, CDR2 YSYEKL. The CDR3 region is CASSQMAGPADTQYF. The CDR3 DNA reads as TGCGCCAGCAGCCAAATGGCGGGTCCCGCAGATACGCAGTATTTT.

The chain has TRBV19 and TRBJ1-5; 7 bases are a match to TRBD1. Trimming cost V 3 bases and J 5 bases; bases outside gene matches: 1. The CDR3 length is 13 residues. Germline lookup yields CDR1 LNHDA and CDR2 SQIVND (reference sequence). The CDR3 bases are TGTGCCAGTAGTATCACAGGGGATCAGCCCCAGCATTTT. Its translation is CASSITGDQPQHF.

This clone was detected only a few times. The chain recombines TRBV27 with TRBJ1-3; D is ambiguous. The V gene lost 3 bases and the J gene lost 0 bases, with 15 bases spanning the gap. This CDR3 is 17 amino acids long. The germline gives CDR1 MNHEY, CDR2 SMNVEV (reference sequence). In nucleotides, the CDR3 is TGTGCCAGCAGTTTCCCTCTGGGCGAGAGCTCTGGAAACACCATATATTTT. Encoded protein: CASSFPLGESSGNTIYF.

The chain couples TRBV3-1 (or the pseudogene TRBV3-2) to TRBJ1-2; 8 bases are shared with TRBD1. The V segment lost 1 base and the J segment 3 bases; nucleotides outside the gene matches: 4. Germline CDR1 and CDR2: LGHDT and YNNKEL (reference sequence). This CDR3 contains 15 residues. Here the CDR3 reads CASSQAPDRDYGYTF. CDR3 nucleotides: TGTGCCAGCAGCCAAGCCCCGGACAGGGACTATGGCTACACCTTC.

The chain employs TRBV29-1 and TRBJ2-5; D is unclear. CDR1 and CDR2 (germline): SQVTM, ANQGSEA. The CDR3 consists of 13 residues. Trimming took 6 bases from V and 2 from J, leaving 13 bases between them. The CDR3 DNA is TGCAGCGTCAACGAAGCCCTTCAAGAGACCCAGTACTTC. Translation gives CSVNEALQETQYF. Complete variable domain (other parts from reference TRBV29-1 and TRBJ2-5): SAVISQKPSRDICQRGTSLTIQCQVDSQVTMMFWYRQQPGQSLTLIATANQGSEATYESGFVIDKFPISRPNLTFSTLTVSNMSPEDSSIYLCSVNEALQETQYFGPGTRLLVL.

V and J are TRBV5-4 and TRBJ2-2; possible D gene TRBD2, 6 bases. The CDR3 consists of 15 residues. Trimming cost V 6 bases and J 5 bases, with 17 bases left between them. Germline V gene lookup returns CDR1 SGHNT and CDR2 YYREEE (reference sequence). The CDR3 region has the DNA TGTGCCAGCACCCTTAGTCACGGGGGAACCGGGGAGCTGTTTTTT. Translated: CASTLSHGGTGELFF.

The chain has TRBV5-1 and TRBJ2-7; D might be TRBD2 (6 bases). In germline, CDR1 is SGHRS, CDR2 YFSETQ. This CDR3 has 14 residues. The V gene lost 3 bases and the J gene lost 6 bases, with 16 bases spanning the gap. CDR3 bases: TGCGCCAGCAGCTCCGGGAGCCGGCTCAGCGAGCAGTACTTC. The encoded protein is CASSSGSRLSEQYF. Combining the CDR3 with reference TRBV5-1 and TRBJ2-7 gives the whole variable domain KAGVTQTPRYLIKTRGQQVTLSCSPISGHRSVSWYQQTPGQGLQFLFEYFSETQRNKGNFPGRFSGRQFSNSRSEMNVSTLELGDSALYLCASSSGSRLSEQYFGPGTRLTVT.

The chain recombines TRBV3-1 (or the pseudogene TRBV3-2) with TRBJ2-3; 10 nucleotides agree with TRBD2. This CDR3 comprises 18 residues. Germline V gene lookup returns CDR1 LGHDT and CDR2 YNNKEL (reference sequence). V gave up 0 bases and J gave up 2 bases; unmatched junction bases: 8. CDR3 in amino acids: CASSQDPPSGGATDTQYF. The CDR3 region has the DNA TGTGCCAGCAGCCAAGATCCTCCTAGCGGGGGAGCCACAGATACGCAGTATTTT.